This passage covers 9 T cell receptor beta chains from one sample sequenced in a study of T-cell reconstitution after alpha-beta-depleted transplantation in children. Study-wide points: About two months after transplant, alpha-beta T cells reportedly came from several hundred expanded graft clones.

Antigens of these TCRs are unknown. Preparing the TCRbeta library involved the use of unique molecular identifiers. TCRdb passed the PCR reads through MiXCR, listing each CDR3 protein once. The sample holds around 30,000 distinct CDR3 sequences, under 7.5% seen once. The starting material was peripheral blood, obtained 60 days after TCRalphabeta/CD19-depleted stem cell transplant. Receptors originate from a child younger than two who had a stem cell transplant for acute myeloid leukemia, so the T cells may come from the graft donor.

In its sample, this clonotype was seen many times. This CDR3 is CASSSPGVETQYF. The CDR3 DNA follows: TGTGCCAGCAGCTCCCCTGGCGTAGAGACCCAGTACTTC. The V gene is TRBV12-3 or TRBV12-4, the J gene TRBJ2-5, with D unresolved. The CDR3 totals 13 residues. V lost 6 bases to trimming and J lost 4 bases, with 12 bases between them.

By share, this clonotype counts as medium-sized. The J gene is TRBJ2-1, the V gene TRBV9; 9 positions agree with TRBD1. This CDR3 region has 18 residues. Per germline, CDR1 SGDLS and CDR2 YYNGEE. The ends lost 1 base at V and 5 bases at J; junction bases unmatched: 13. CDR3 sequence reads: CASSVSREGQGPNNEQFF. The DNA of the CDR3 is TGTGCCAGCAGCGTAAGCAGGGAGGGACAGGGTCCCAACAATGAGCAGTTCTTC.

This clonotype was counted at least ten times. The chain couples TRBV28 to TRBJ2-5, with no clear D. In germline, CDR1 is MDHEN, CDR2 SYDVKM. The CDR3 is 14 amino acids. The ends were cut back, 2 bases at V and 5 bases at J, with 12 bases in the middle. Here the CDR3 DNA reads TGTGCCAGCAGTTTAAATCTGGGTCGGGAGACCCAGTACTTC. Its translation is CASSLNLGRETQYF. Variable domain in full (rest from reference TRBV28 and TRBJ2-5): DVKVTQSSRYLVKRTGEKVFLECVQDMDHENMFWYRQDPGLGLRLIYFSYDVKMKEKGDIPEGYSVSREKKERFSLILESASTNQTSMYLCASSLNLGRETQYFGPGTRLLVL.

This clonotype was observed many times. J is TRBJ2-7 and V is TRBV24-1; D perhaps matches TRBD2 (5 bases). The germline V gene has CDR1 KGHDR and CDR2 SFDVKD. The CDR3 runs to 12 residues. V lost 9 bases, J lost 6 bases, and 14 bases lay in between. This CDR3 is CATADGGGEQYF. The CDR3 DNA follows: TGTGCCACCGCGGACGGAGGAGGCGAGCAGTACTTC.

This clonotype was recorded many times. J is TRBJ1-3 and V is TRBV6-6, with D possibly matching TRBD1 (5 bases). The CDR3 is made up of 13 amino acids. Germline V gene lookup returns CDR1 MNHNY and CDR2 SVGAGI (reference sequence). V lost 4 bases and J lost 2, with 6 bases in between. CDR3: CASSSGAGNTIYF. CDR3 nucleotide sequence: TGTGCCAGCAGTTCGGGGGCTGGAAACACCATATATTTT.

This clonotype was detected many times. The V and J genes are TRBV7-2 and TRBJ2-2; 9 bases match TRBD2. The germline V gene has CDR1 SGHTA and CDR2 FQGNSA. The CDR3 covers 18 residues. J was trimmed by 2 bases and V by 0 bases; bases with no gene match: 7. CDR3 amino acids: CASSLALGLAINTGELFF. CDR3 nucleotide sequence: TGTGCCAGCAGCTTAGCGCTAGGACTAGCGATCAACACCGGGGAGCTGTTTTTT.

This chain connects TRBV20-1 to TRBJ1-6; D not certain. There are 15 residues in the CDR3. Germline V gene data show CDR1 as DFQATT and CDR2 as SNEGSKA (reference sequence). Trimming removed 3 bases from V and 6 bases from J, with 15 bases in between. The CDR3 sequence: CSASVERVPNSPLHF. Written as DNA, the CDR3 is TGCAGTGCTAGTGTCGAAAGGGTCCCTAATTCACCCCTCCACTTT.

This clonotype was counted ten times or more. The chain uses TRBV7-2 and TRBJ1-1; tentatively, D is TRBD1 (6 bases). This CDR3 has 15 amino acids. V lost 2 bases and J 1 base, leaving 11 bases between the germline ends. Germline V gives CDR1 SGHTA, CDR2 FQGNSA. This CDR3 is CASSLHWGPNTEAFF. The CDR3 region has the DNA TGTGCCAGCAGCTTACACTGGGGGCCGAACACTGAAGCTTTCTTT.

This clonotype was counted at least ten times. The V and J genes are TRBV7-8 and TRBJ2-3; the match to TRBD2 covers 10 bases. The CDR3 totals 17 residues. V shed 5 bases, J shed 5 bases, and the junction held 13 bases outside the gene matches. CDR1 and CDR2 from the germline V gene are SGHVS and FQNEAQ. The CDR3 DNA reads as TGTGCCAGCAGCCTCCCCCTCAGCGGGAGGGCCGAAGATACGCAGTATTTT. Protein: CASSLPLSGRAEDTQYF.